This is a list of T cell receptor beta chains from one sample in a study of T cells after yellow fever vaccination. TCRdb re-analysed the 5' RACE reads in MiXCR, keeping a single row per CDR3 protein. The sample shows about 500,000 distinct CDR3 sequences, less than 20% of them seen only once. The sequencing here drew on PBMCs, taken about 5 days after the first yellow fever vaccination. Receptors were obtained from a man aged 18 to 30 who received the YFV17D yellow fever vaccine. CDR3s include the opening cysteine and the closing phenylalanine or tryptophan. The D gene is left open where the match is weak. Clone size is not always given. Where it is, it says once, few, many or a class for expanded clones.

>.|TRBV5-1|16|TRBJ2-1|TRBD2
TGCGCCAGCAGCTTCACCGGACTAGCGGGGGGCAATGAGCAGTTCTTC
CASSFTGLAGGNEQFF
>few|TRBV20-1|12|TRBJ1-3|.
TGCAGTGCTACGACTAGCGGAAACACCATATATTTT
CSATTSGNTIYF
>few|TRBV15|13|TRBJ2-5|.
TGTGCCACCAGCAGACAGCTCCAAGAGACCCAGTACTTC
CATSRQLQETQYF
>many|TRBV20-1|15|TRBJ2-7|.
TGCAGTGCTAGTTCGGACAGTTGGAGCTCCTACGAGCAGTACTTC
CSASSDSWSSYEQYF
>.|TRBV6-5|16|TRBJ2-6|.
TGTGCCAGCAGTTCGACAGGTCTCTCTGGGGCCAACGTCCTGACTTTC
CASSSTGLSGANVLTF
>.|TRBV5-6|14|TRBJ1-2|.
TGTGCCAGCAGCTTGGCGTCGGTGCCGCATGGCTACACCTTC
CASSLASVPHGYTF
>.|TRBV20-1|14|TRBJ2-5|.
TGCAGTGCGCAAGAGGGGGGACCCCAAGAGACCCAGTACTTC
CSAQEGGPQETQYF
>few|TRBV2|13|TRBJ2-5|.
TGTGCCAGCACTCTAGCGCGCCAAGAGACCCAGTACTTC
CASTLARQETQYF
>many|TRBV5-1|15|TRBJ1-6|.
TGCGCCAGCAGCCCCCAAGGGGGGGCTGATTCACCCCTCCACTTT
CASSPQGGADSPLHF
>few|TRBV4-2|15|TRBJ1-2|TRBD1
TGTGCCAGCAGCTCAAACCCGACAGGGTCGGATGGCTACACCTTC
CASSSNPTGSDGYTF
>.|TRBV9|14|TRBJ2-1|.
TGTGCCAGCAGCGTAGACGGGGGCTACAATGAGCAGTTCTTC
CASSVDGGYNEQFF
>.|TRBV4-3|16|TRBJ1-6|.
TGCGCCAGCAGCCAAGATCGTGCCAGTTTGGATTCACCCCTCCACTTT
CASSQDRASLDSPLHF
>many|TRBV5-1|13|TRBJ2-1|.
TGCGCCAGCAGCTTGGCCATGGTTAATGAGCAGTTCTTC
CASSLAMVNEQFF
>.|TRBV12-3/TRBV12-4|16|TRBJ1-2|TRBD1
TGTGCCAGCACGGTGGGACAGGGGATCACCGGCTATGGCTACACCTTC
CASTVGQGITGYGYTF
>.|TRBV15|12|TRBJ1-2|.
TGTGCCACCAGCAGAGAAGGCTTTGGCTACACCTTC
CATSREGFGYTF
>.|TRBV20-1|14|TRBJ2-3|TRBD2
TGCAGTGCTAGGGCGGGGGGGCCTGCAGATACGCAGTATTTT
CSARAGGPADTQYF
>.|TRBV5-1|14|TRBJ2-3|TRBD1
TGCGCCAGCAGCTTGATACAGGGGCAGGATACGCAGTATTTT
CASSLIQGQDTQYF
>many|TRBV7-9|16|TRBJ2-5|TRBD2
TGTGCCAGCAGCTTAACTAGCGGGGGACTCCAAGAGACCCAGTACTTC
CASSLTSGGLQETQYF
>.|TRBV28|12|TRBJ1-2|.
TGTGCCAGCCGGGACGGGAACTATGGCTACACCTTC
CASRDGNYGYTF
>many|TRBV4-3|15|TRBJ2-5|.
TGCGCCAGCAGCCAAGATATCGACGATCAAGAGACCCAGTACTTC
CASSQDIDDQETQYF
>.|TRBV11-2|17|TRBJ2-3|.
TGTGCCAGCAGCTCAGGCCTGCCGGGACGTAGCACAGATACGCAGTATTTT
CASSSGLPGRSTDTQYF
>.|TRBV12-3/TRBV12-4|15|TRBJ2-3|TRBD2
TGTGCCAGCAGTTTCCTAGCGGGGGGTGGAGATACGCAGTATTTT
CASSFLAGGGDTQYF
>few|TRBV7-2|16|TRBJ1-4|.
TGTGCCAGCAGCTTAGCTCCTCCGGGGGGTGGTGAAAAACTGTTTTTT
CASSLAPPGGGEKLFF
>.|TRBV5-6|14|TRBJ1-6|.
TGTGCCAGCAGCTTGTGGGGGGCAGGGTCACCCCTCCACTTT
CASSLWGAGSPLHF
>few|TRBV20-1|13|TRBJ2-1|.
TGCAGTGCTAGACGTACAGGGATTTGGGAGCAGTTCTTC
CSARRTGIWEQFF
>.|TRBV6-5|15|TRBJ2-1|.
TGTGCCAGCAGTTACGCCAGGGAGGCCTACAATGAGCAGTTCTTC
CASSYAREAYNEQFF
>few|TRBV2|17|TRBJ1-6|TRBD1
TGTGCCAGCAGTGAAAACGGGCCGGGCAGGGGGAATTCACCCCTCCACTTT
CASSENGPGRGNSPLHF
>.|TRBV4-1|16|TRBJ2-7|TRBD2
TGCGCCAGCAGCCAAGATCGGGGGGGGGTCGGCTACGAGCAGTACTTC
CASSQDRGGVGYEQYF
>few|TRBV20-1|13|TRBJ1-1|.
TGCAGTGCTAGAGATTGGGGAGCTACTGAAGCTTTCTTT
CSARDWGATEAFF
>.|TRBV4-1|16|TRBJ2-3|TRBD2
TGCGCCAGCAGCCAACTAGCGGGGGGGTATGGAGATACGCAGTATTTT
CASSQLAGGYGDTQYF
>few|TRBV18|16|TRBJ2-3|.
TGTGCCAGCTCACCGATACTCGGGACCCGCACAGATACGCAGTATTTT
CASSPILGTRTDTQYF
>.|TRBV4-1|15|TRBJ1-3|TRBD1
TGCGCCAGCAGCCTTACTGACAGGGACGGAAACACCATATATTTT
CASSLTDRDGNTIYF
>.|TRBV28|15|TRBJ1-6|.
TGTGCCAGCAGTTTGGGGCGAAATCTTAATTCACCCCTCCACTTT
CASSLGRNLNSPLHF
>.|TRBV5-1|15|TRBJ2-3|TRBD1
TGCGCCAGCAGCCCGGAAAGGGACAGACATGATACGCAGTATTTT
CASSPERDRHDTQYF
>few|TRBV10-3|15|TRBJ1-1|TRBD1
TGTGCCATCAGTGAGTCGCGGACAGGGAGGAGTAGAGCTTTCTTT
CAISESRTGRSRAFF
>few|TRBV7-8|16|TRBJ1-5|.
TGTGCCAGCAGCTTAGGGACCGCCGATAGCAATCAGCCCCAGCATTTT
CASSLGTADSNQPQHF
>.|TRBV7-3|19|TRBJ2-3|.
TGTGCCAGCAGCTTATGGCCCGTGGTGGGCACCCGCCCCACAGATACGCAGTATTTT
CASSLWPVVGTRPTDTQYF
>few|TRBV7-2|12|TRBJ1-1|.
TGTGCCAGCAGCTTATACCGGGACGTAGCTTTCTTT
CASSLYRDVAFF
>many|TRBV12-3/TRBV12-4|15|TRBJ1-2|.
TGTGCCAGCAACCAAGGGATCCAAAAGAACTATGGCTACACCTTC
CASNQGIQKNYGYTF
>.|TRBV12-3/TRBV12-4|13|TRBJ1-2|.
TGTGCCAGCAGTTTGAAGACAGATGGTGGCTACACCTTC
CASSLKTDGGYTF
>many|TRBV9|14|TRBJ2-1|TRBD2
TGTGCCAGCAGCGGGACTAGCGGGAACAATGAGCAGTTCTTC
CASSGTSGNNEQFF
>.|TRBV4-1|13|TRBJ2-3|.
TGCGCCAGCAGCCAGCTAGGGGCAGATACGCAGTATTTT
CASSQLGADTQYF
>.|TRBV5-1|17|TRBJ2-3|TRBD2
TGCGCCAGCAGCTCGCTCCCCGCGGGGGTGAGCACAGATACGCAGTATTTT
CASSSLPAGVSTDTQYF
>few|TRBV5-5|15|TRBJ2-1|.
TGTGCCAGCAGCTACACTAGAGGGGGGTACAATGAGCAGTTCTTC
CASSYTRGGYNEQFF
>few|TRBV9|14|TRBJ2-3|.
TGTGCCAGCAGCGTAGCTCCGACGCCAGATACGCAGTATTTT
CASSVAPTPDTQYF
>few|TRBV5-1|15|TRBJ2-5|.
TGCGCCAGCAGTTCGCAACGGACAGACCAAGAGACCCAGTACTTC
CASSSQRTDQETQYF
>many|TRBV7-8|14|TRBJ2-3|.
TGTGCCAGCAGCTTAGTGAGGGGGGGGGATACGCAGTATTTT
CASSLVRGGDTQYF
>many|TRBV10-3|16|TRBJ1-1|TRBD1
TGTGCCATCAGTGACCGGGACAGGGCTCCGAACACTGAAGCTTTCTTT
CAISDRDRAPNTEAFF
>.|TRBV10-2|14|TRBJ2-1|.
TGCGCCAGCAGTGGAGTAGCCGGGGGCAATGAGCAGTTCTTC
CASSGVAGGNEQFF
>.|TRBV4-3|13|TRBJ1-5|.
TGCGCCAGCAGCCGGACATATGATCAGCCCCAGCATTTT
CASSRTYDQPQHF
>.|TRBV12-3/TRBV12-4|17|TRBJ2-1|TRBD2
TGTGCCAGCAGTCCCTATAGCGGGGGGCCTTCCTACAATGAGCAGTTCTTC
CASSPYSGGPSYNEQFF
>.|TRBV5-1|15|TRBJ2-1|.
TGCGCCAGCAGCTTGCAGGGTACATCCTACAATGAGCAGTTCTTC
CASSLQGTSYNEQFF
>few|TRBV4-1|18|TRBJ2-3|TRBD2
TGCGCCAGCAGCCCCCCAACACCTAGCGGGGGGACCACAGATACGCAGTATTTT
CASSPPTPSGGTTDTQYF
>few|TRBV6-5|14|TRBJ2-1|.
TGTGCCAGCAGTTGGGGGTCTACTTACAATGAGCAGTTCTTC
CASSWGSTYNEQFF
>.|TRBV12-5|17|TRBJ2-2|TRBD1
TGTGCTAGTGGTTTCCCACTGACAGGGGGCTTCACCGGGGAGCTGTTTTTT
CASGFPLTGGFTGELFF
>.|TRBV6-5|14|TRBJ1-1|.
TGTGCCAGCAGTTACTCGGGGGCAGTGGCTGAAGCTTTCTTT
CASSYSGAVAEAFF